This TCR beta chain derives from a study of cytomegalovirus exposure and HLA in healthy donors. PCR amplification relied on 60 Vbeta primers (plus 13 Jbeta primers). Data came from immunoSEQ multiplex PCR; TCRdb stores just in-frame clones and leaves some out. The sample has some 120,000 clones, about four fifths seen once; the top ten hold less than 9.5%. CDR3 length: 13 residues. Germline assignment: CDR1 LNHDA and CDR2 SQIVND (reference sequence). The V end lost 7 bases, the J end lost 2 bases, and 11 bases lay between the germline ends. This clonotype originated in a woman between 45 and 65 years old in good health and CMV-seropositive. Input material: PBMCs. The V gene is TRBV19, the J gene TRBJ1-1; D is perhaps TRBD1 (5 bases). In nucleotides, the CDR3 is TGTGCCAGTAAGGACAACCCCAACACTGAAGCTTTCTTT. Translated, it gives CASKDNPNTEAFF. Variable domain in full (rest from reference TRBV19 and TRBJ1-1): DGGITQSPKYLFRKEGQNVTLSCEQNLNHDAMYWYRQDPGQGLRLIYYSQIVNDFQKGDIAEGYSVSREKKESFPLTVTSAQKNPTAFYLCASKDNPNTEAFFGQGTRLTVV.